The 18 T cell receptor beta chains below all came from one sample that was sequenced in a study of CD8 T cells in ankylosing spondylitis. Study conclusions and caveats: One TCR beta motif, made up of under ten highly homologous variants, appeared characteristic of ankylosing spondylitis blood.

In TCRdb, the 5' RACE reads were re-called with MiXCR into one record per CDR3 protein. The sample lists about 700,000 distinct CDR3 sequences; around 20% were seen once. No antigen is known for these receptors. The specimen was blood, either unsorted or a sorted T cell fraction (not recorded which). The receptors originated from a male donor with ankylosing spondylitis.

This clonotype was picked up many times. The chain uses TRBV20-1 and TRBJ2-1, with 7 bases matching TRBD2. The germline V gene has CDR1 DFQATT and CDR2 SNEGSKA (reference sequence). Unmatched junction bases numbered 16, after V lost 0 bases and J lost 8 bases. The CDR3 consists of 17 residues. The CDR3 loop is CSARDLQFRGSGDEQFF. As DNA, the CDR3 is TGCAGTGCTAGAGATCTACAATTCCGCGGGAGTGGAGATGAGCAGTTCTTC.

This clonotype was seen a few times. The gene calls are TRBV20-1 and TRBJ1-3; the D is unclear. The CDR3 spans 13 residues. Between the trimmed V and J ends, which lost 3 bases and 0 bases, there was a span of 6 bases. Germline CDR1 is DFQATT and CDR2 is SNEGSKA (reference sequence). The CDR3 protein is CSARPRSGNTIYF. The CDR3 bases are TGCAGTGCTAGGCCCCGCTCTGGAAACACCATATATTTT.

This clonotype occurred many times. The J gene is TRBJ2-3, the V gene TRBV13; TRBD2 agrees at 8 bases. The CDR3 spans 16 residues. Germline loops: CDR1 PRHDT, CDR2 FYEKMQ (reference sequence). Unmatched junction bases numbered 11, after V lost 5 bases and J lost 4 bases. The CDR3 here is CASSPPGLGGADTQYF. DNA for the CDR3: TGTGCCAGCAGCCCCCCGGGACTAGGAGGGGCAGATACGCAGTATTTT.

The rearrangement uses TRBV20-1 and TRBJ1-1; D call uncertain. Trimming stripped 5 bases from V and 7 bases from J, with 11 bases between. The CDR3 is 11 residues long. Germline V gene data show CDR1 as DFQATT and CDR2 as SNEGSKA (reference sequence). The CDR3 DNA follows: TGCAGTGCTCGCGGAGGCAGTGAAGCTTTCTTT. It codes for CSARGGSEAFF.

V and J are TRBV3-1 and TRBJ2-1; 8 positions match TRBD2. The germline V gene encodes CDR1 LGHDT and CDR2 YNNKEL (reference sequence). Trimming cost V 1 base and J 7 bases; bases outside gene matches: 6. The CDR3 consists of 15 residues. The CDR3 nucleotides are TGTGCCAGCAGCCAAGCGGGGGGGCCGGGGAATGAGCAGTTCTTC. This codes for CASSQAGGPGNEQFF.

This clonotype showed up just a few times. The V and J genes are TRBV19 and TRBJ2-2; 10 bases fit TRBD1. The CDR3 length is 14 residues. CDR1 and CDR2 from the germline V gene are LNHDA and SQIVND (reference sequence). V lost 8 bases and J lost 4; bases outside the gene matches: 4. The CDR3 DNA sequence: TGTGCCAGTTGGACAGGGGGTGGCACCGGGGAGCTGTTTTTT. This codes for CASWTGGGTGELFF.

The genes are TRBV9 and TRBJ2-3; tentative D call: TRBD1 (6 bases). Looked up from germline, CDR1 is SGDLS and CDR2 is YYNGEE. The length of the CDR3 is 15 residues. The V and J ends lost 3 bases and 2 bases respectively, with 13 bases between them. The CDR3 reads CASSDEDSYTDTQYF. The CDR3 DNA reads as TGTGCCAGCAGCGACGAGGACAGTTACACAGATACGCAGTATTTT. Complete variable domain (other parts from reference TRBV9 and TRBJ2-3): DSGVTQTPKHLITATGQRVTLRCSPRSGDLSVYWYQQSLDQGLQFLIQYYNGEERAKGNILERFSAQQFPDLHSELNLSSLELGDSALYFCASSDEDSYTDTQYFGPGTRLTVL.

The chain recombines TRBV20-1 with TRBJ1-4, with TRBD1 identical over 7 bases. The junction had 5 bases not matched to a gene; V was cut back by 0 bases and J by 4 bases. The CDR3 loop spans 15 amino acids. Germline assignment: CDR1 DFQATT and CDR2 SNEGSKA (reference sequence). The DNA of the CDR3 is TGCAGTGCTAGAGATCCCGCAGGGGGTAATGAAAAACTGTTTTTT. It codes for CSARDPAGGNEKLFF.

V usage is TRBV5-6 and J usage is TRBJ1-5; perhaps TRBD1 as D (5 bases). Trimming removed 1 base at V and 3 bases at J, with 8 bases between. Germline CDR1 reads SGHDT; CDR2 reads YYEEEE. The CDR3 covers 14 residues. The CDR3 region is CASSLFRANQPQHF. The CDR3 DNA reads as TGTGCCAGCAGCTTGTTCAGGGCCAATCAGCCCCAGCATTTT.

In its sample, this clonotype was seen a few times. CDR3 protein: CASSYSGRPQHF. The CDR3 coding sequence is TGTGCCAGCAGTTACTCGGGTCGGCCCCAGCATTTT. The gene calls are TRBV6-2 or TRBV6-3 and TRBJ1-5; D not resolved. The CDR3 extends over 12 amino acids. The germline CDR1 and CDR2 sequences are MNHEY and SVGEGT. V was clipped by 0 bases and J by 9 bases, with 6 bases between them.

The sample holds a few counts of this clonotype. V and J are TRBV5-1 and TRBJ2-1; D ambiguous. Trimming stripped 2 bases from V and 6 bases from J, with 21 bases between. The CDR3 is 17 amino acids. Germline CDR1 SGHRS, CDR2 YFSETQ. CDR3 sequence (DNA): TGCGCCAGCAGCTTTCCGGACGGCCCAAGCGTCAGCAATGAGCAGTTCTTC. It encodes CASSFPDGPSVSNEQFF.

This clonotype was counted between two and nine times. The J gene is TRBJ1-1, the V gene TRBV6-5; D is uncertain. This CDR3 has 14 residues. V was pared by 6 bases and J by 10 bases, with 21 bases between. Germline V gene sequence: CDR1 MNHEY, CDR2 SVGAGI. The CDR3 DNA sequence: TGTGCCAGCAGCACCCGAGCAAACGTAGCGCGAGCTTTCTTT. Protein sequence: CASSTRANVARAFF.

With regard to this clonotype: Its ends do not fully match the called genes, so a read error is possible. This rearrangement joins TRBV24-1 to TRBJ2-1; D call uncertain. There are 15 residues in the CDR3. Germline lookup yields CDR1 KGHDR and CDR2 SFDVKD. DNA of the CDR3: TGTGTCACCAGAGGACCGCAAGACTCCTACAATGAGCAGTTCTTC. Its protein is CVTRGPQDSYNEQFF.

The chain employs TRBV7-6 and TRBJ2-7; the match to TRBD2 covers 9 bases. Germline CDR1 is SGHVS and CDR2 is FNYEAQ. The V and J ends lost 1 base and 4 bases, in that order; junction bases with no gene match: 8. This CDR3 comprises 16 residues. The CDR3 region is CASSLEVRGGSYEQYF. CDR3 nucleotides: TGTGCCAGCAGCTTAGAGGTGCGGGGGGGATCTTACGAGCAGTACTTC.

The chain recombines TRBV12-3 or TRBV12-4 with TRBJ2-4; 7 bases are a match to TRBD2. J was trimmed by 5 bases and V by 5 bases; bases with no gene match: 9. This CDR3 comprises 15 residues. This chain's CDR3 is CASSPRGVPQNIQYF. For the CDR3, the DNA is TGTGCCAGCAGTCCCCGGGGGGTCCCGCAAAACATTCAGTACTTC.

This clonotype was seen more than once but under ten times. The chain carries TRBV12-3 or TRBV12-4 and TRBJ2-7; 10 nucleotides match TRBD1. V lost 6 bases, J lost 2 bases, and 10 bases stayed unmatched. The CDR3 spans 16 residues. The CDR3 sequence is CASSHPGQGGPYEQYF. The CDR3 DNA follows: TGTGCCAGCAGCCACCCCGGACAGGGGGGTCCCTACGAGCAGTACTTC.

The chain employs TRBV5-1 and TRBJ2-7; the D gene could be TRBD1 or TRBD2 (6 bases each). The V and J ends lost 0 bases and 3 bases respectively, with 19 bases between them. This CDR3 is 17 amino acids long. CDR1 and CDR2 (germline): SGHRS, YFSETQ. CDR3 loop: CASSLGHGGLGYYEQYF. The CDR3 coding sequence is TGCGCCAGCAGCTTGGGGCATGGGGGGCTGGGGTACTACGAGCAGTACTTC.

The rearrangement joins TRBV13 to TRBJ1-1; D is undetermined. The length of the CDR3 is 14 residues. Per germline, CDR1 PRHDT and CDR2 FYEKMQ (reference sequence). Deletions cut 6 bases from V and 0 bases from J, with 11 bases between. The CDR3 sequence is CASSDGNMNTEAFF. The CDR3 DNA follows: TGTGCCAGCAGTGATGGGAACATGAACACTGAAGCTTTCTTT.